This is a list of T cell receptor beta chains from one sample in a study of shared clonotypes between healthy human individuals. Profiled with immunoSEQ multiplex PCR; TCRdb holds only in-frame clones, not every one. In the table there are approximately 2.4 million clones, approximately 96% of which are singletons. Sequencing was done on a sample of naive CD4+ T cells sorted from blood. These TCRs come from a man aged 18 to 29 in good health. Each CDR3 is given with its conserved first and last residue. A D gene is named only where the DNA matches it firmly. Expanded clones get a size class; other rows say once, few or many, or leave the size out.

j_gene,d_gene,abundance,v_gene,CDR3aa,CDR3nt
TRBJ2-7,TRBD1,.,TRBV5-1,CASSSGQGPPLSYEQYF,TGCGCCAGCAGCTCCGGACAGGGCCCCCCACTTTCCTACGAGCAGTACTTC
TRBJ1-4,TRBD1,.,TRBV6-5,CASSVQGAANEKLFF,TGTGCCAGCAGTGTCCAGGGGGCGGCTAATGAAAAACTGTTTTTT
TRBJ1-6,TRBD1,.,TRBV25-1,CASSDPGGGDPLHF,TGTGCCAGCAGTGATCCAGGGGGCGGCGATCCCCTCCACTTT
TRBJ2-7,.,.,TRBV25-1,CASSPLGGSYEQYF,TGTGCCAGCAGTCCCTTGGGCGGTTCCTACGAGCAGTACTTC
TRBJ1-5,.,few,TRBV28,CASAAGNQPQHF,TGTGCCAGCGCCGCGGGGAATCAGCCCCAGCATTTT
TRBJ1-4,.,.,TRBV10-2,CASAPFAGGEKLFF,TGCGCCAGTGCTCCATTCGCAGGAGGTGAAAAACTGTTTTTT
TRBJ2-1,.,once,TRBV5-1,CASSLASGASYNEQFF,TGCGCCAGCAGCTTGGCTTCCGGGGCCTCCTACAATGAGCAGTTCTTC
TRBJ1-1,.,.,TRBV6-1,CASSDWAGRITEAFF,TGTGCCAGCAGTGACTGGGCAGGGCGGATCACTGAAGCTTTCTTT
TRBJ2-4,.,.,TRBV2,CASSADSLAKNIQYF,TGTGCCAGCAGTGCAGACAGCCTAGCCAAAAACATTCAGTACTTC
TRBJ2-7,.,.,TRBV28,CASSLWTTERSYEQYF,TGTGCCAGCAGTTTATGGACGACAGAGCGCTCCTACGAGCAGTACTTC